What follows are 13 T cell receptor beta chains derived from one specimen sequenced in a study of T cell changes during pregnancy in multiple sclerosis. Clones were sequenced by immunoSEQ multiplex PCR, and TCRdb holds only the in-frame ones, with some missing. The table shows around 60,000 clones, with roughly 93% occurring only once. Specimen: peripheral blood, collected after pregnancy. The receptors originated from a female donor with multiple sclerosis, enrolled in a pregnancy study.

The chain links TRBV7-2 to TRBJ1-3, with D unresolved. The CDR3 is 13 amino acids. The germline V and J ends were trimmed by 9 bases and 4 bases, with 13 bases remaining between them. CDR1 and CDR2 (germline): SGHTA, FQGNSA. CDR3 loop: CAREGRGGNTIYF. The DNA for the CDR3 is TGTGCCAGGGAAGGAAGAGGAGGAAACACCATATATTTT.

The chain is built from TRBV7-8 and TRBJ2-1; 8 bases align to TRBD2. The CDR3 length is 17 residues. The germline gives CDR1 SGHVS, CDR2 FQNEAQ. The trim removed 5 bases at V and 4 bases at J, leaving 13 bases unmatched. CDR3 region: CASSPWEAGVGYNEQFF. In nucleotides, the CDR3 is TGTGCCAGCAGCCCCTGGGAAGCGGGAGTGGGGTACAATGAGCAGTTCTTC.

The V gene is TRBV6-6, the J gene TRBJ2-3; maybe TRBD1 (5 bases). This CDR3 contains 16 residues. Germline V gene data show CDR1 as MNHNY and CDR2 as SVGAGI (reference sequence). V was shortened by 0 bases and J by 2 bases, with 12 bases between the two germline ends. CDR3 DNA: TGTGCCAGCAGTTACTCGCGCAGGGATTCCACAGATACGCAGTATTTT. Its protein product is CASSYSRRDSTDTQYF.

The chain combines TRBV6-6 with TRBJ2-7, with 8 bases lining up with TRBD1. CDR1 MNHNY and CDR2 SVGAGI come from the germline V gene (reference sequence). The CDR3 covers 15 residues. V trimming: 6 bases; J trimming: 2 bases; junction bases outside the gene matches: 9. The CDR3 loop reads CASRSQPGQAYEQYF. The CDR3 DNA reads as TGTGCCAGCAGGTCCCAACCGGGACAGGCCTACGAGCAGTACTTC.

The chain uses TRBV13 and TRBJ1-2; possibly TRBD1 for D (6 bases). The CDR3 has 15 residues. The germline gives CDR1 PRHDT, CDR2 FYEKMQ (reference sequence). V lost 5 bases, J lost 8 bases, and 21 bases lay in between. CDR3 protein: CASSPRRQGFGGYTF. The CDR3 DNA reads TGTGCCAGCAGCCCTCGTAGGCAGGGGTTCGGGGGCTACACCTTC.

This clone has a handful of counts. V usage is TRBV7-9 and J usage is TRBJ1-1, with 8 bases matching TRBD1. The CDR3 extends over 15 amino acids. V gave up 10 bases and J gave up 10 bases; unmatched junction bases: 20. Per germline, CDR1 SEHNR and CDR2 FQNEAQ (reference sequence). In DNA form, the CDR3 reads TGTGCCACAGATACCGGGACAGGAACACCCAGAGGAGCTTTCTTT. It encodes CATDTGTGTPRGAFF.

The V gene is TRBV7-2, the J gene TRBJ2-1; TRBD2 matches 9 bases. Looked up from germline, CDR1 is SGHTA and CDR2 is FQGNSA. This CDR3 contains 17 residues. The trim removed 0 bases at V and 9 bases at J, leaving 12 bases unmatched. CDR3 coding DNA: TGTGCCAGCAGCTTAGCGCGGGGTAGCGGGAGTATAGGTGAGCAGTTCTTC. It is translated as CASSLARGSGSIGEQFF.

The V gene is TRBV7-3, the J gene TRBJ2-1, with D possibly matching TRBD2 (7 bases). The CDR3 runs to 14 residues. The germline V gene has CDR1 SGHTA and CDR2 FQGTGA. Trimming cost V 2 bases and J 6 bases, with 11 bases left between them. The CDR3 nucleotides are TGTGCCAGCAGCTTAGGGGGGGGCCTCAATGAGCAGTTCTTC. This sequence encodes CASSLGGGLNEQFF. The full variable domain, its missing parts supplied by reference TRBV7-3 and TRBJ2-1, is GAGVSQTPSNKVTEKGKYVELRCDPISGHTALYWYRQSLGQGPEFLIYFQGTGAADDSGLPNDRFFAVRPEGSVSTLKIQRTERGDSAVYLCASSLGGGLNEQFFGPGTRLTVL.

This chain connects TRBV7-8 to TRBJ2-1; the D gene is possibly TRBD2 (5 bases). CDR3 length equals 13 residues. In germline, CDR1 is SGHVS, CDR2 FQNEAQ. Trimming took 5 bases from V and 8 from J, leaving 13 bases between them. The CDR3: CASSHGEPYEQFF. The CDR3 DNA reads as TGTGCCAGCAGCCACGGGGAGCCGTATGAGCAGTTCTTC. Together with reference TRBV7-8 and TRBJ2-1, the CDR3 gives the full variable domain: GAGVSQSPRYKVAKRGQDVALRCDPISGHVSLFWYQQALGQGPEFLTYFQNEAQLDKSGLPSDRFFAERPEGSVSTLKIQRTQQEDSAVYLCASSHGEPYEQFFGPGTRLTVL.

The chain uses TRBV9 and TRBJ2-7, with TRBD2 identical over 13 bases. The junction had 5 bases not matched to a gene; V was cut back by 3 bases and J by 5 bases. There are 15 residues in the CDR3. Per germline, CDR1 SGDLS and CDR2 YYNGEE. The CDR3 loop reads CASSAGTSGMHEQYF. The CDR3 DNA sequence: TGTGCCAGCAGCGCGGGGACTAGCGGGATGCACGAGCAGTACTTC.

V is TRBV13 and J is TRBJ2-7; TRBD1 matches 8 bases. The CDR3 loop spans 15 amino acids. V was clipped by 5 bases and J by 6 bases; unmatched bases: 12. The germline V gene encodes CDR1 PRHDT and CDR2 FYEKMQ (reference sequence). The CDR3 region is CASSPEQGVRVEQYF. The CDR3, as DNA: TGTGCCAGCAGCCCGGAACAGGGGGTTAGAGTCGAGCAGTACTTC.

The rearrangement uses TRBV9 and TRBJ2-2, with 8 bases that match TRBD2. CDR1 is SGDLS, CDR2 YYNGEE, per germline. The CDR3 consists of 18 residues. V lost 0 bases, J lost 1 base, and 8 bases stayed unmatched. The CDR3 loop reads CASSVATGSGGNTGELFF. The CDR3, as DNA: TGTGCCAGCAGCGTAGCTACGGGGAGCGGGGGGAACACCGGGGAGCTGTTTTTT. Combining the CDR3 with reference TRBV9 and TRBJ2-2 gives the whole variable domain DSGVTQTPKHLITATGQRVTLRCSPRSGDLSVYWYQQSLDQGLQFLIQYYNGEERAKGNILERFSAQQFPDLHSELNLSSLELGDSALYFCASSVATGSGGNTGELFFGEGSRLTVL.

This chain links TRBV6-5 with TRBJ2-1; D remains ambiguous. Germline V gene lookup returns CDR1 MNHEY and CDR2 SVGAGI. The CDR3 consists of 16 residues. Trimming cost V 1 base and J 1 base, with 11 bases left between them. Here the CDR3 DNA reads TGTGCCAGCAGTTACTTGGCGTTCGGGTCCTACAATGAGCAGTTCTTC. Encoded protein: CASSYLAFGSYNEQFF.